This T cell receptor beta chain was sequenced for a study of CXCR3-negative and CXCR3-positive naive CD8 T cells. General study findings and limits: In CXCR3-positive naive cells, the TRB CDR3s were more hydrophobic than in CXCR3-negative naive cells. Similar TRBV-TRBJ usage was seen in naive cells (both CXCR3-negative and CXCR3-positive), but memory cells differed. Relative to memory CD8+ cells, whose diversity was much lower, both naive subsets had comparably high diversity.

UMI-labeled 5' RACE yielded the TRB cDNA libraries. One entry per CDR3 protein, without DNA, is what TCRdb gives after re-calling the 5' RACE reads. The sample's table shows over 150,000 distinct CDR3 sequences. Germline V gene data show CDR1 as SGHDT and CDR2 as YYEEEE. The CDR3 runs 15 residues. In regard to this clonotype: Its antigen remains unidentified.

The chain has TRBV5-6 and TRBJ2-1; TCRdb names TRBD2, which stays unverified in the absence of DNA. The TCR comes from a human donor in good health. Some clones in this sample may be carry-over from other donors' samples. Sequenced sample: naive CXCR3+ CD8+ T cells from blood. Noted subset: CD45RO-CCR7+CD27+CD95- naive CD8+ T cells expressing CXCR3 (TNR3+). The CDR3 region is CASSQRLAGGSEQFF.